This TCR beta chain was identified in a study of regulatory T cells in long-lasting Graves disease. CDR3-region Arm-PCR and iRepertoire HTBI primers produced the TCR beta libraries. MiXCR, applied by TCRdb to the multiplex PCR reads, yields one record per CDR3 protein. This table holds about 470,000 distinct CDR3 sequences, 20% to 25% found once. The junction had 5 bases not matched to a gene; V was cut back by 5 bases and J by 2 bases. The germline CDR1 and CDR2 sequences are MNHNS and SASEGT. This CDR3 spans 14 amino acids. The sample's time point: persistent/refractory GD, antithyroid drugs over 5 years with positive TRAb. From PBMCs, RNA was extracted and then used to make the TCR library. American Thyroid Association guidelines were used to diagnose Graves' disease. This clonotype came up many times. Its antigen is as yet unknown. Study-level findings and limits: The study found lower TCR diversity in persistent Graves' patients than in newly diagnosed ones. Fewer public clonotypes were shared by new patients (around 1,000) than by persistent patients (around 2,900).

The V gene is TRBV6-1, the J gene TRBJ2-5; 7 nucleotides match TRBD1. Specimen: peripheral blood mononuclear cells (PBMCs), collected when the disease was refractory, from a patient treated with antithyroid drugs. The sequence was collected from a female donor with Graves disease. CDR3 loop: CASSTYRGQETQYF. The CDR3 DNA reads TGTGCCAGCAGTACTTACAGGGGTCAAGAGACCCAGTACTTC.